This T cell receptor (beta chain) stems from a study of blood T cell repertoires in COVID-19. Across the whole study: Whether acute or convalescent, the COVID-19 samples came from the United States, Italy and Spain. Sources were T cells, B-cell-depleted T cells, or PBMCs; the material itself was cDNA or gDNA.

Seattle researchers signed up patients amid active infection and tracked them longitudinally. Authors' analysis steps: Using reference gene primer amplification, nucleated cell counts were estimated. Produced via immunoSEQ multiplex PCR; TCRdb's table is partial and in-frame only. The V and J calls and the clone size are those of that table, but D and trimming were determined from the DNA. The profile covers 540,000 or so clones, with roughly nine tenths appearing a single time and 7.5% to 9% taken by the ten largest. Trimming took off 7 bases at V and 2 bases at J, with 14 bases between the two ends. This CDR3 contains 14 residues. Germline assignment: CDR1 MDHEN and CDR2 SYDVKM.

This receptor was identified in a woman aged 45-60 years with COVID-19, enrolled during active disease. Sequencing was performed on peripheral blood. This chain joins TRBV28 and TRBJ2-5; D perhaps matches TRBD2 (6 bases). DNA of the CDR3: TGTGCCAGCACCCGGGAGACACTTCAAGAGACCCAGTACTTC. Translation gives CASTRETLQETQYF.